These 21 T cell receptor beta chains came from one sample sequenced in a study of Ad26.COV2.S vaccination and SARS-CoV-2 variants. Sequencing was performed with immunoSEQ multiplex PCR; in TCRdb, only in-frame clones are kept and a portion is missing. The sample carries about 390,000 clones, 75% to 90% recorded once. Treatment specified: roughly 19 received Ad26.COV2.S at low or high dose, single or two shots; about 5 received placebo; per-sample allocation not given. Following the first vaccine or placebo injection, samples were taken on day 63. The sequencing used peripheral blood, collected in a trial of Ad26.COV2.S vaccine versus placebo. Receptor source: a person between 18 and 65 years old who received the Ad26.COV2.S COVID-19 vaccine or a placebo.

The chain joins TRBV5-1 to TRBJ2-1, with 14 bases identical to TRBD2. CDR1 is SGHRS and CDR2 is YFSETQ in the germline V gene. The junction had 5 bases not matched to a gene; V was cut back by 4 bases and J by 5 bases. This CDR3 spans 16 amino acids. CDR3 protein: CASSAGLAGADNEQFF. Here the CDR3 DNA reads TGCGCCAGCAGCGCGGGACTAGCGGGGGCAGACAATGAGCAGTTCTTC.

The chain combines TRBV7-9 with TRBJ2-1, with TRBD1 identical over 7 bases. Germline-derived CDR1 and CDR2 are SEHNR and FQNEAQ (reference sequence). With 3 bases clipped from V and 2 bases from J, the junction kept 4 bases outside the gene matches. This CDR3 region has 15 residues. The CDR3 DNA is TGTGCCAGCAGCTTCCTGGACAGGCCCTACAATGAGCAGTTCTTC. Protein product: CASSFLDRPYNEQFF. Together with reference TRBV7-9 and TRBJ2-1, the CDR3 gives the full variable domain: DTGVSQNPRHKITKRGQNVTFRCDPISEHNRLYWYRQTLGQGPEFLTYFQNEAQLEKSRLLSDRFSAERPKGSFSTLEIQRTEQGDSAMYLCASSFLDRPYNEQFFGPGTRLTVL.

A few counts support this clone. The chain employs TRBV5-4 and TRBJ1-1; D call uncertain. V was pared by 4 bases and J by 8 bases, with 15 bases between. In germline, CDR1 is SGHNT, CDR2 YYREEE (reference sequence). The CDR3 is made up of 13 amino acids. The CDR3: CASSKVPEDEAFF. CDR3 nucleotides: TGTGCCAGCAGCAAAGTACCGGAGGACGAAGCTTTCTTT.

This chain connects TRBV4-2 to TRBJ2-2; TRBD2 matches 8 bases. The CDR3 contains 17 residues. Germline assignment: CDR1 LGHNA and CDR2 YNFKEQ. The ends lost 3 bases at V and 2 bases at J; junction bases unmatched: 8. CDR3 region: CASSQGTGGRNTGELFF. CDR3 nucleotides: TGTGCCAGCAGCCAGGGTACGGGGGGGCGTAACACCGGGGAGCTGTTTTTT.

This clone was counted once. V gene TRBV7-9 combines with J gene TRBJ2-3, with D hard to call. Germline values: CDR1 SEHNR, CDR2 FQNEAQ (reference sequence). V was pared by 0 bases and J by 0 bases, with 10 bases between. CDR3 length equals 16 residues. CDR3: CASSLARFRSTDTQYF. The CDR3, as DNA: TGTGCCAGCAGCTTAGCGCGGTTCCGTAGCACAGATACGCAGTATTTT.

This clone appeared once. The rearrangement joins TRBV4-1 to TRBJ2-5; D remains unclear. V was pared by 1 base and J by 1 base, with 4 bases between. From germline, CDR1 is MGHRA and CDR2 YSYEKL. This CDR3 is 13 amino acids long. The CDR3 here is CASSQAVQETQYF. CDR3 DNA: TGCGCCAGCAGCCAAGCGGTCCAAGAGACCCAGTACTTC.

The rearrangement links TRBV6-5 to TRBJ2-7; TRBD1 matches 7 bases. V lost 4 bases, J lost 3 bases, and 3 bases stayed unmatched. CDR1 is MNHEY, CDR2 SVGAGI, per germline. The CDR3 has 13 amino acids. CDR3 bases: TGTGCCAGCAGTTTTGCAGGGGGCTACGAGCAGTACTTC. Protein: CASSFAGGYEQYF.

The J gene is TRBJ1-2, the V gene TRBV6-4; D ambiguous. This CDR3 is 13 amino acids long. Germline V gene sequence: CDR1 MRHNA, CDR2 SNTAGT. V lost 6 bases to trimming and J lost 4 bases, with 12 bases between them. CDR3 sequence (DNA): TGTGCCAGCAGCAAGGGTGGTGGCTATGGCTACACCTTC. It translates to CASSKGGGYGYTF.

The J gene is TRBJ2-7, the V gene TRBV9; 9 bases map to TRBD1. In germline, CDR1 is SGDLS, CDR2 YYNGEE. Trimming at V came to 3 bases and at J to 5 bases, leaving 9 bases not matched to a gene. The CDR3 totals 15 residues. CDR3 in amino acids: CASSAPGQGGHEQYF. The DNA of the CDR3 is TGTGCCAGCAGCGCCCCGGGACAGGGAGGACACGAGCAGTACTTC.

This chain joins TRBV19 and TRBJ2-2; 8 positions match TRBD1. The CDR3 is made up of 17 amino acids. J was trimmed by 1 base and V by 3 bases; bases with no gene match: 7. Germline loops: CDR1 LNHDA, CDR2 SQIVND (reference sequence). The CDR3 DNA reads TGTGCCAGTAGTATTAGGCAGGGGGCAGGGAACACCGGGGAGCTGTTTTTT. This encodes CASSIRQGAGNTGELFF.

This clone was observed once. The J gene is TRBJ2-7, the V gene TRBV6-5; D could derive from TRBD1 or TRBD2 (5 bases each). Germline CDR1 is MNHEY and CDR2 is SVGAGI. The V gene lost 6 bases and the J gene lost 2 bases, with 8 bases spanning the gap. CDR3 length: 12 amino acids. CDR3: CASRGRAYEQYF. The CDR3 nucleotides are TGTGCCAGCAGGGGACGGGCCTACGAGCAGTACTTC.

The chain uses TRBV5-6 and TRBJ1-6; no reliable D call. CDR3 size: 14 residues. V lost 1 base and J 3 bases, leaving 5 bases between the germline ends. Germline V gives CDR1 SGHDT, CDR2 YYEEEE. Here the CDR3 reads CASSLYSYNSPLHF. CDR3 in DNA: TGTGCCAGCAGCTTGTACAGCTATAATTCACCCCTCCACTTT.

This clone has more than one count but fewer than ten. The chain is built from TRBV11-2 and TRBJ1-5; D is possibly TRBD1 (5 bases). The CDR3 is made up of 13 amino acids. The germline V gene encodes CDR1 SGHAT and CDR2 FQNNGV. V was clipped by 3 bases and J by 4 bases, with 7 bases between them. Here the CDR3 DNA reads TGTGCCAGCAGCTTCGACAGTAATCAGCCCCAGCATTTT. Translated: CASSFDSNQPQHF.

This chain connects TRBV24-1 to TRBJ2-7; D is unresolved. Trimming took off 7 bases at V and 4 bases at J, with 10 bases between the two ends. The CDR3 totals 12 residues. From germline, CDR1 is KGHDR and CDR2 SFDVKD. CDR3 nucleotides: TGTGCCACCAGACGGATCTGGTACGAGCAGTACTTC. This sequence encodes CATRRIWYEQYF.

The chain has TRBV7-9 and TRBJ1-4, with D tentatively TRBD1 (5 bases). CDR3 length: 15 residues. Trimming took off 7 bases at V and 6 bases at J, with 18 bases between the two ends. Germline CDR1 and CDR2: SEHNR and FQNEAQ (reference sequence). CDR3 DNA: TGTGCCAGCACCCCCCGCGGGTTGGGGGATGAAAAACTGTTTTTT. This gives the protein CASTPRGLGDEKLFF.

The rearrangement links TRBV12-5 to TRBJ2-3; maybe TRBD2 (5 bases). This CDR3 comprises 13 residues. Per the germline V gene, CDR1 is LGHNT and CDR2 is FRNRAP. The V end was cut by 6 bases, the J end by 6 bases, with 13 bases between. The CDR3 loop is CASGLALSDTQYF. CDR3 DNA: TGTGCTAGTGGCCTAGCCCTGTCCGATACGCAGTATTTT. The entire variable domain, with the rest obtained from reference TRBV12-5 and TRBJ2-3, is as follows: DARVTQTPRHKVTEMGQEVTMRCQPILGHNTVFWYRQTMMQGLELLAYFRNRAPLDDSGMPKDRFSAEMPDATLATLKIQPSEPRDSAVYFCASGLALSDTQYFGPGTRLTVL.

This sequence joins TRBV29-1 and TRBJ2-1; D is undetermined. The CDR3 is 12 residues long. Germline CDR1 is SQVTM and CDR2 is ANQGSEA. With 4 bases removed from V and 4 bases from J, the gap between germline ends came to 8 bases. CDR3 nucleotide sequence: TGCAGCGTTGTCTCCCCTTACAATGAGCAGTTCTTC. Amino acid sequence: CSVVSPYNEQFF.

V gene TRBV5-5 combines with J gene TRBJ2-5, with D perhaps matching TRBD2 (5 bases). Trimming removed 2 bases from V and 1 base from J, with 12 bases in between. This CDR3 contains 15 residues. Per the germline V gene, CDR1 is SGHKS and CDR2 is YYEKEE (reference sequence). DNA for the CDR3: TGTGCCAGCAGCTTTCGGGGAGCGGCCCAAGAGACCCAGTACTTC. Its protein product is CASSFRGAAQETQYF.

This chain joins TRBV3-1 (or the pseudogene TRBV3-2) and TRBJ2-7, with D possibly TRBD2 on 6 matching bases. Deletions cut 1 base from V and 0 bases from J, with 10 bases between. This CDR3 is 15 amino acids long. Germline V CDR1 and CDR2: LGHDT, YNNKEL (reference sequence). Written as DNA, the CDR3 is TGTGCCAGCAGCCAAGGGACTACTCACTCCTACGAGCAGTACTTC. Protein product: CASSQGTTHSYEQYF.

The table lists this clone with a count of one. The chain combines TRBV11-2 with TRBJ2-3, with no clear D. The V gene's germline CDR1 is SGHAT and CDR2 FQNNGV. V lost 6 bases, J lost 4 bases, and 17 bases lay in between. CDR3 length equals 15 residues. In nucleotides, the CDR3 is TGTGCCAGCAGTGACGGACCCTGGAATCCAGATACGCAGTATTTT. Translated, it gives CASSDGPWNPDTQYF.

V gene TRBV7-9 combines with J gene TRBJ1-1, with D possibly TRBD1 on 6 matching bases. The CDR3 consists of 15 residues. Germline V lookup: CDR1 SEHNR, CDR2 FQNEAQ (reference sequence). V was cut by 3 bases and J by 4 bases, with 15 bases left in between. The CDR3 protein is CASSFSGVGGTEAFF. The CDR3 DNA is TGTGCCAGCAGCTTCTCAGGGGTAGGTGGCACTGAAGCTTTCTTT.